At least ten counts were recorded for the clone carrying this T cell receptor beta chain. This sample was taken from a study of T cells after yellow fever vaccination. TCRdb re-called the 5' RACE reads through MiXCR, storing one row per CDR3 protein. The sample contains 95,000 to 150,000 distinct CDR3 sequences, roughly 6.7% of which appear only once. Germline V gene data show CDR1 as MNHNS and CDR2 as SASEGT. This CDR3 has 18 amino acids. Germline trimming cut 6 bases from V and 0 bases from J; bases unmatched to any gene: 9. This clonotype originated in a man younger than 30 who received the YFV17D yellow fever vaccine. The rearrangement uses TRBV6-1 and TRBJ2-2; TRBD2 agrees at 11 bases. The sequencing used CD4+ T cells sorted from PBMCs, collected 10 days after the first yellow fever vaccination. DNA of the CDR3: TGTGCCAGCAGACACCTTCGGACTAGCGGGTCGAACACCGGGGAGCTGTTTTTT. This sequence encodes CASRHLRTSGSNTGELFF.